This T cell receptor (beta chain) derives from a study of T cells in Graves' hyperthyroidism and ophthalmopathy. Turning to the study itself: Specimen type is peripheral blood, collected at initial diagnosis prior to any treatment.

At least ten counts were recorded for this clonotype. Compared with germline, one end of the junction differs, possibly owing to a read error. TCR beta CDR3 sequences were amplified from RNA transcripts. During a first-round RT-PCR of the TCR CDR3, the HTBI primer set was used. TCRdb reprocessed the multiplex PCR reads with MiXCR, giving one entry per CDR3 protein. The sample carries roughly 630,000 distinct CDR3 sequences, approximately 14% recorded once. CDR1 and CDR2 from the germline V gene are SGHTA and FQGTGA. The CDR3 loop spans 14 amino acids. The genes are TRBV7-3 and TRBJ2-7; TRBD1 might be the D (6 bases). The material sequenced was blood. The receptor comes from a woman aged 30 to 39 with Graves' hyperthyroidism. CDR3 region: CASSAGDISSEQYF. CDR3 sequence (DNA): TGTGCCAGCAGCGCCGGGGACATCTCCTCCGAGCAGTACTTC.